This T cell receptor beta chain comes out of a study of blood T cell repertoires in COVID-19. Study at large: The study drew acute and convalescent COVID-19 samples from the United States, Italy and Spain. Sources were T cells, B-cell-depleted T cells, or PBMCs; the material itself was cDNA or gDNA.

Original analysis: Estimation of nucleated cell counts relied on the amplification of reference gene primers. Sequenced by immunoSEQ multiplex PCR; TCRdb stores in-frame clones only, minus some. Clone size and the V and J calls come from that table; the DNA yielded D and trimming. The table records 150,000 or so clones, approximately 78% of them present only once. CDR1 MNHNY and CDR2 SVGAGI come from the germline V gene (reference sequence). This CDR3 is built from 12 residues. The V end lost 5 bases, the J end lost 2 bases, and 7 bases lay between the germline ends. The chain has TRBV6-6 and TRBJ2-7; D is unresolved. The specimen was peripheral blood. The sequence came from a man older than 75 with acute or convalescent COVID-19. CDR3 sequence (DNA): TGTGCCAGCAGTCCAGTTACCTACGAGCAGTACTTC. It codes for CASSPVTYEQYF.